This T cell receptor (beta chain) was observed in a study of blood T cell repertoires in COVID-19 (dated by TCRdb to about 2020). Context from the whole study: The collaborator samples originated in the United States, Italy and Spain and spanned the acute and convalescent phases of COVID-19. Where available, HLA class I and class II types were taken from metadata supplied by the sample provider and were not determined by assay-based typing. The dataset comprised deeply sampled blood TCRbeta repertoires from subjects exposed to, actively infected with, or recovered from COVID-19. The samples were drawn from the first 160 participants of the ongoing ImmuneRACE study and from over a thousand subjects provided by 6 global collaborators. A freely available public database, intended as a resource for researchers studying the immune response to SARS-CoV-2, is where the repertoires were released. The material from the prospective study consisted of cDNA or gDNA derived from T cells, B-cell-depleted T cells, or PBMCs. The sample metadata nearly always contained a de-identified subject ID, COVID-19 status, age in years and sex.

Findings and caveats that apply to the study as a whole: Clinical and demographic metadata were provided uncurated, with the amount varying by source and participant.

For this clone: Its target antigen remains unknown. The junction does not match germline at one end; this may be a read error.

One collaborating source in Seattle enrolled patients during active infection and followed them longitudinally through the course of disease. The collaborating institutions used their own protocols to collect whole blood in K2EDTA tubes. For TCRbeta analysis, collaborator samples were shipped as frozen whole blood, as isolated PBMCs, or as DNA extracted from either sample type. The immunoSEQ Assay, a bias-controlled multiplex PCR, was used to amplify TCRbeta CDR3 regions from genomic DNA. The authors' pipeline ran thus. The number of nucleated cells in each sample was estimated from the amplification of reference gene primers within the assay. Sequence reads were collapsed and filtered to measure the absolute abundance of every unique TCRbeta CDR3 rearrangement. For each sample, productive Simpson clonality was calculated as the square root of Simpson's diversity index across productive rearrangements. Here the immuneACCESS table is served through TCRdb, limited to in-frame sequences with V and J called. Missing clones are a known gap in these copies; in checked studies unresolved V genes cover under half, and the rest lacks a known reason. The V and J calls and clone size are taken from that table; D and trimming were inferred from the DNA. Here the sample has over 200,000 clones; approximately 83% occur a single time. The biggest ten clones account for roughly 1.2% of the sample.

CDR1 is given as MNHEY and CDR2 as SVGEGT, both from the germline V gene. The CDR3 numbers 12 residues from cysteine through phenylalanine. Kept here is only the CDR3 DNA, which spans 36 bases and is read in frame from base 1. The sequence was collected from a woman in her 30s with COVID-19, enrolled during active disease. Source material: peripheral blood. The rearranged segments are TRBV6-2 or TRBV6-3 and TRBJ2-7, with an unclear D gene assignment. The sequence in DNA is TGTGTCAGCAGCTGCCCCCTCTGCGGCTCAGACTTC. The resulting protein is CVSSCPLCGSDF.